There are many counts of the clone carrying this T cell receptor beta chain. Unique molecular identifiers tagged the TCRbeta library. TCRdb reprocessed the PCR reads via MiXCR and lists one record per CDR3 protein. In the table there are about 640,000 distinct CDR3 sequences, 10% to 15% of which are singletons. This record comes from a study of T-cell reconstitution after alpha-beta-depleted transplantation in children. Trimming removed 3 bases from V and 6 bases from J, with 17 bases in between. The CDR3 has 14 amino acids. Germline V gene sequence: CDR1 DFQATT, CDR2 SNEGSKA (reference sequence). The receptor comes from a male patient aged 10 to 17 who had a stem cell transplant for acute myeloid leukemia, so the T cells may come from the graft donor. The chain has TRBV20-1 and TRBJ2-5; the D gene is possibly TRBD2 (6 bases). Sequences were derived from PBMCs, mostly from graft donor cells, sampled 360 days after TCRalphabeta/CD19-depleted stem cell transplant. The DNA of the CDR3 is TGCAGTGCTAGGATTCTACTAGCCGCGAAGACCCAGTACTTC. This encodes CSARILLAAKTQYF.